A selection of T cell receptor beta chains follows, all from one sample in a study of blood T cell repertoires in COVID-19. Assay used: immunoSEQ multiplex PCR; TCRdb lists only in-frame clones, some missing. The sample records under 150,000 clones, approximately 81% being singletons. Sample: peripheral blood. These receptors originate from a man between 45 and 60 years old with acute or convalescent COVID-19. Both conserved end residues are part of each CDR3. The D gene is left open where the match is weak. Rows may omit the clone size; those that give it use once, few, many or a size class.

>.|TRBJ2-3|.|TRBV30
CAWRQRTGDTQYF
TGTGCCTGGAGGCAACGGACTGGGGATACGCAGTATTTT
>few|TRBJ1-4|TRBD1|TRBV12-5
CASGAGQGREKLFF
TGTGCTAGTGGTGCGGGACAGGGTCGAGAAAAACTGTTTTTT
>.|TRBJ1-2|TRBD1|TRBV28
CASSQPTGVYGYTF
TGTGCCAGCAGTCAACCGACAGGGGTCTATGGCTACACCTTC
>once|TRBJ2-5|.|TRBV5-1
CASSLGLLQETQYF
TGCGCCAGCAGCTTGGGACTTCTCCAAGAGACCCAGTACTTC
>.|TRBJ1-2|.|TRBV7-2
CASSLDGGNYGYTF
TGTGCCAGCAGCTTAGACGGGGGGAACTATGGCTACACCTTC
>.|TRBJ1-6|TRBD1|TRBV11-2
CASSPRDSRYNSPLHF
TGTGCCAGCAGCCCGCGGGACAGTCGGTATAATTCACCCCTCCACTTT
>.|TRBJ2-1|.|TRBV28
CASRQTSNEQFF
TGTGCCAGCAGGCAAACTAGCAATGAGCAGTTCTTC
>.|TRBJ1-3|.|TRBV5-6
CASRGATGNTIYF
TGTGCCAGCAGGGGGGCAACCGGAAACACCATATATTTT
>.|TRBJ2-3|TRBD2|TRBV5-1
CASSLVGLARGGKDTQYF
TGCGCCAGCAGCTTGGTGGGACTAGCAAGGGGCGGCAAAGATACGCAGTATTTT
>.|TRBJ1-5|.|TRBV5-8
CASSLVFSDQPQHF
TGTGCCAGCAGCTTGGTGTTTAGCGATCAGCCCCAGCATTTT